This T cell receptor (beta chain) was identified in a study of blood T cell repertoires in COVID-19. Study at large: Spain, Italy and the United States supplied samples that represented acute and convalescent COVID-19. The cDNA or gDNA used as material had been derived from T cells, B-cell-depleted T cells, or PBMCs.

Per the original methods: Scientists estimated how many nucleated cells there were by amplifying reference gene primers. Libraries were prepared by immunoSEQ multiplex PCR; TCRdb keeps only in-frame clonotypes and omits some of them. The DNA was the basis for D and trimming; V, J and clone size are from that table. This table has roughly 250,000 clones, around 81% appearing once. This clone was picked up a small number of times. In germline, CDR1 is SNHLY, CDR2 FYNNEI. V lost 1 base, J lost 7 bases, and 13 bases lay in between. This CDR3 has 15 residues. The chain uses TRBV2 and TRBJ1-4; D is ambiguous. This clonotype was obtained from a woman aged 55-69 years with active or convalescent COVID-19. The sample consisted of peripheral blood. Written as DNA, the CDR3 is TGTGCCAGCAGTGAAGTCGGAGGGTTGGGTGAAAAACTGTTTTTT. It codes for CASSEVGGLGEKLFF.